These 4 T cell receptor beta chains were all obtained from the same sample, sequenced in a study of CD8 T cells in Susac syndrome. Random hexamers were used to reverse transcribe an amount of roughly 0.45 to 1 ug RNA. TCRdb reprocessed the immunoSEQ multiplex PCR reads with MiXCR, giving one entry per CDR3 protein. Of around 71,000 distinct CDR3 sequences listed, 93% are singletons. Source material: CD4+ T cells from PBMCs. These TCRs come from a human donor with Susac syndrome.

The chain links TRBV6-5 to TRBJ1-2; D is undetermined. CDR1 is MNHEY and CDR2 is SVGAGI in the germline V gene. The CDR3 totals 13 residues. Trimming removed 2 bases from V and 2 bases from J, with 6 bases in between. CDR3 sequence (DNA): TGTGCCAGCAGTTACGGCCGGAACTATGGCTACACCTTC. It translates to CASSYGRNYGYTF.

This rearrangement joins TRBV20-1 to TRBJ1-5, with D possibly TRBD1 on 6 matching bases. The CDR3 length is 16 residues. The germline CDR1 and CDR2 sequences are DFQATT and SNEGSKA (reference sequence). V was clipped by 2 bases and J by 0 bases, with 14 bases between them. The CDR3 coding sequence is TGCAGTGCTAGAACACAGGGACCTTTTAGCAATCAGCCCCAGCATTTT. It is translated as CSARTQGPFSNQPQHF.

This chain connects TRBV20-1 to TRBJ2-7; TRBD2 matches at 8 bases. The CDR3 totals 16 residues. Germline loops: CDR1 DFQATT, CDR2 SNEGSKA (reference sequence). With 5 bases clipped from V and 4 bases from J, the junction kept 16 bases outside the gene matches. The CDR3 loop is CSAPGWGRGGSYEQYF. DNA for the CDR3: TGCAGTGCTCCCGGGTGGGGCCGCGGGGGGTCGTACGAGCAGTACTTC.

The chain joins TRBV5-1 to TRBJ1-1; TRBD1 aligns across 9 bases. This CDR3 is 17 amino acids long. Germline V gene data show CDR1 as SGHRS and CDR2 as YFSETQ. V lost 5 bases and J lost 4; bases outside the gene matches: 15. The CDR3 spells CASRHMRIQGARTEAFF. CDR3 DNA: TGCGCCAGCAGACACATGAGGATACAGGGGGCGCGCACTGAAGCTTTCTTT.